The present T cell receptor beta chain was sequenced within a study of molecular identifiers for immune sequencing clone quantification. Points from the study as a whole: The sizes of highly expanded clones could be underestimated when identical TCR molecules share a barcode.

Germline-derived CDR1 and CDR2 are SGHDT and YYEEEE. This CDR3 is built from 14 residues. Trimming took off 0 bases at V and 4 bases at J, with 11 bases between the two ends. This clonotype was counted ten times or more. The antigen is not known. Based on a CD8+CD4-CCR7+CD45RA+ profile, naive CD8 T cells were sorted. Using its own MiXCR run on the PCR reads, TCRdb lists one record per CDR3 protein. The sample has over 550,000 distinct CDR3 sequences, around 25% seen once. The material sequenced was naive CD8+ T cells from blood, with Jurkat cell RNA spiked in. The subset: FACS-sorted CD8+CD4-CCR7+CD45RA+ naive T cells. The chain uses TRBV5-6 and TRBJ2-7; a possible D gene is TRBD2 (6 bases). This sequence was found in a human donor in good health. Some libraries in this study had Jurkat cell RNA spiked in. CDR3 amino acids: CASSLDTGRYEQYF. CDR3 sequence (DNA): TGTGCCAGCAGCTTGGACACCGGGAGATACGAGCAGTACTTC. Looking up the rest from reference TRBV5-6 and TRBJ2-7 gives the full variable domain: DAGVTQSPTHLIKTRGQQVTLRCSPKSGHDTVSWYQQALGQGPQFIFQYYEEEERQRGNFPDRFSGHQFPNYSSELNVNALLLGDSALYLCASSLDTGRYEQYFGPGTRLTVT.